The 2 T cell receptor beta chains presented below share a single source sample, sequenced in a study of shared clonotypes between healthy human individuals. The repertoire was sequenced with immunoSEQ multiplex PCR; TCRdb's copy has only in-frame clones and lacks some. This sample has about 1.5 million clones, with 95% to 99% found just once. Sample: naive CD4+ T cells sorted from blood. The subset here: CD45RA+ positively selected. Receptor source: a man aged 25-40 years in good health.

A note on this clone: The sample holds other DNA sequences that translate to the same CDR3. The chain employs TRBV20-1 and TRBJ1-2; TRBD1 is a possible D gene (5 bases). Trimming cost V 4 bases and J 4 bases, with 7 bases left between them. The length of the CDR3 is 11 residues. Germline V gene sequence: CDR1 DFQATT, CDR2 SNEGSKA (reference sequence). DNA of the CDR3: TGCAGTGCTACCGACAGCTATGGCTACACCTTC. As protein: CSATDSYGYTF.

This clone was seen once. The CDR3 reads CATQQGMSTDTQYF. DNA of the CDR3: TGCGCCACCCAACAGGGGATGTCCACAGATACGCAGTATTTT. This rearrangement joins TRBV5-1 to TRBJ2-3; the match to TRBD1 covers 7 bases. V shed 9 bases, J shed 2 bases, and the junction held 9 bases outside the gene matches. Germline lookup yields CDR1 SGHRS and CDR2 YFSETQ. The CDR3 covers 14 residues.